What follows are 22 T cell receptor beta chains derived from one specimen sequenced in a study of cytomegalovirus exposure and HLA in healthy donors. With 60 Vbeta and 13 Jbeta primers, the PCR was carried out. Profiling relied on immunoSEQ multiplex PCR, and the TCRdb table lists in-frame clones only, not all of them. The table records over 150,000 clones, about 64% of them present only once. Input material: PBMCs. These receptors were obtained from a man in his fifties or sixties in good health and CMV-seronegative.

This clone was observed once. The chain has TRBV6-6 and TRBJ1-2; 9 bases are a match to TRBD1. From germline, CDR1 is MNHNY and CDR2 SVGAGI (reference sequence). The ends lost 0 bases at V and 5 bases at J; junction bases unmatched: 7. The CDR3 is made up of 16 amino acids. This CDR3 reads CASSYSGTGGSYGYTF. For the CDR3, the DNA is TGTGCCAGCAGTTACTCGGGAACAGGGGGCTCGTATGGCTACACCTTC.

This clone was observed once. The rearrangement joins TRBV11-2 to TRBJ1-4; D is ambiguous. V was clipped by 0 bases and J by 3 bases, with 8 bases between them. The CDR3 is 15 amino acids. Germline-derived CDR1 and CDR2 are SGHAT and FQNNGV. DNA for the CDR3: TGTGCCAGCAGCTTAGAGTGGGCTCCTAATGAAAAACTGTTTTTT. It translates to CASSLEWAPNEKLFF.

The CDR3 reads CSAGLASEQYF. CDR3 DNA: TGCAGTGCTGGTCTAGCGAGCGAGCAGTACTTC. The chain employs TRBV20-1 and TRBJ2-7; possible D gene TRBD2, 6 bases. Looked up from germline, CDR1 is DFQATT and CDR2 is SNEGSKA (reference sequence). The length of the CDR3 is 11 residues. Trimming pared 5 bases from V and 6 bases from J, leaving 11 bases between.

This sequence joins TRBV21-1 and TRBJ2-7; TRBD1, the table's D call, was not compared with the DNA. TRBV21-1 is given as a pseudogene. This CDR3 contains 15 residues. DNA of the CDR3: TGTGCCAGCAGCAAAGGAGACAGGCCCTCCTACGAGCAGTACTTC. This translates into CASSKGDRPSYEQYF.

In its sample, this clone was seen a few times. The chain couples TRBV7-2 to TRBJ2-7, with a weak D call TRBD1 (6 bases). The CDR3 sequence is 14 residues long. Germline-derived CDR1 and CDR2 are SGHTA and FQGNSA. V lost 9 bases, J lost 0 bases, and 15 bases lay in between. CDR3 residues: CARLLWTASYEQYF. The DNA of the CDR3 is TGTGCCAGGCTGCTTTGGACAGCCTCCTACGAGCAGTACTTC.

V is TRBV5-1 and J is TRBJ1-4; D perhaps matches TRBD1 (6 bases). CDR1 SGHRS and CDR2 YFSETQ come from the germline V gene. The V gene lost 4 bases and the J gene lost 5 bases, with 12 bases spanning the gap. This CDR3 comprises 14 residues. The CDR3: CASSGGHGNEKLFF. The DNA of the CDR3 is TGCGCCAGCAGCGGGGGACACGGGAATGAAAAACTGTTTTTT.

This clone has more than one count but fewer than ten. For the CDR3, the DNA is TGTGCCAGCAGCAACACCGGGACTAGCGCCGATCAGACCCAGTACTTC. It translates to CASSNTGTSADQTQYF. The V call is TRBV7-6, the J call TRBJ2-5, with 10 bases lining up with TRBD2. Germline loops: CDR1 SGHVS, CDR2 FNYEAQ. Unmatched junction bases numbered 12, after V lost 5 bases and J lost 6 bases. The CDR3 runs to 16 residues.

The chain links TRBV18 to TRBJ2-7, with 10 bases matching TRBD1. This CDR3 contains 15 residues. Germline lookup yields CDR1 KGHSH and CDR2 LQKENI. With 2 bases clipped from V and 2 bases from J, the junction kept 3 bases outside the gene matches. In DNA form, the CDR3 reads TGTGCCAGCTCACCAGGACAGGGGGGTACCTACGAGCAGTACTTC. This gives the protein CASSPGQGGTYEQYF.

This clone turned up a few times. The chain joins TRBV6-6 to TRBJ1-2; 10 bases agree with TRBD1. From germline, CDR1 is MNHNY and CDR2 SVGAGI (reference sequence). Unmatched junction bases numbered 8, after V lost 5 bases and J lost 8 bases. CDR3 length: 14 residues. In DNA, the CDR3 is TGTGCCAGCAGTCCCTCGGGACAGGGGCACGGCTACACCTTC. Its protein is CASSPSGQGHGYTF.

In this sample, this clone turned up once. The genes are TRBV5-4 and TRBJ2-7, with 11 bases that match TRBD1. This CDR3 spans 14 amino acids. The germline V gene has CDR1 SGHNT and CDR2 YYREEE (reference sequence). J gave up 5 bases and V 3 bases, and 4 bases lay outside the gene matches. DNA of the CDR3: TGTGCCAGCAGCTCACCGGGACAGGGGGACGAGCAGTACTTC. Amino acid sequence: CASSSPGQGDEQYF.

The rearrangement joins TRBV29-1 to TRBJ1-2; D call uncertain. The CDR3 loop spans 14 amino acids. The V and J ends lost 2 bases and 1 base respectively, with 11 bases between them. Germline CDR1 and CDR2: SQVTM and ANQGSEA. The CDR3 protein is CSVENWQINYGYTF. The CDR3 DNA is TGCAGCGTTGAAAATTGGCAAATTAACTATGGCTACACCTTC.

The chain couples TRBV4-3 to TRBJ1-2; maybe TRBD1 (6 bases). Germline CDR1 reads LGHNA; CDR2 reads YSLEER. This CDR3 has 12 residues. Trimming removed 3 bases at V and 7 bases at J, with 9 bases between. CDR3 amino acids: CASSHSRGGYTF. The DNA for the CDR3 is TGCGCCAGCAGCCACTCCAGGGGTGGCTACACCTTC.

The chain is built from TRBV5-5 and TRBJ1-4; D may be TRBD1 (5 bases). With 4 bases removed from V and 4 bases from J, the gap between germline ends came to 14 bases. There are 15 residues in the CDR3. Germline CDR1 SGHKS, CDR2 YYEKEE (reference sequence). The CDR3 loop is CASSARQNNNEKLFF. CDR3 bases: TGTGCCAGCAGCGCCCGACAGAACAATAATGAAAAACTGTTTTTT.

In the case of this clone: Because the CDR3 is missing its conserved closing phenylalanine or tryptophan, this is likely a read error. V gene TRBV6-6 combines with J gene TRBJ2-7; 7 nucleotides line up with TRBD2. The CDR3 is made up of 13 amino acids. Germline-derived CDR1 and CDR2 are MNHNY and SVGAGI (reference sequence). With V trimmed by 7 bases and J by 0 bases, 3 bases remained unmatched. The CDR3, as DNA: TGTGCCAGCAACCTAGCGGCCTCCTACGAGCAGTACCTC. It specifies CASNLAASYEQYL.

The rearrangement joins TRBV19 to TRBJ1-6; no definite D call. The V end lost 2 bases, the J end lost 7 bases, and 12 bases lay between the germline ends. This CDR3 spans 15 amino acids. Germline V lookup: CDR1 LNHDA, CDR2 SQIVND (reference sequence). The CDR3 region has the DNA TGTGCCAGTAGTATACGGGTGCGAGGGAATTCACCCCTCCACTTT. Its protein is CASSIRVRGNSPLHF.

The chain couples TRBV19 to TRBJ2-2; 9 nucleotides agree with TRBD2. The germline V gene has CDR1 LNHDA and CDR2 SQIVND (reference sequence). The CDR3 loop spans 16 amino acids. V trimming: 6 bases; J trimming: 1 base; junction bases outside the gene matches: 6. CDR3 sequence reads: CASRLFSGGNTGELFF. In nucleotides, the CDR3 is TGTGCCAGTAGACTTTTTAGCGGGGGGAACACCGGGGAGCTGTTTTTT. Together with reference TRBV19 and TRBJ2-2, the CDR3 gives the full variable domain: DGGITQSPKYLFRKEGQNVTLSCEQNLNHDAMYWYRQDPGQGLRLIYYSQIVNDFQKGDIAEGYSVSREKKESFPLTVTSAQKNPTAFYLCASRLFSGGNTGELFFGEGSRLTVL.

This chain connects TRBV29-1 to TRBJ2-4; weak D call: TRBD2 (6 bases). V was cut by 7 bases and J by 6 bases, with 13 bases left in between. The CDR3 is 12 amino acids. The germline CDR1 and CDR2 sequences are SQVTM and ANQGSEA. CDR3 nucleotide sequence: TGCAGCGCCCTGGGAGCGGGAAACATTCAGTACTTC. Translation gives CSALGAGNIQYF.

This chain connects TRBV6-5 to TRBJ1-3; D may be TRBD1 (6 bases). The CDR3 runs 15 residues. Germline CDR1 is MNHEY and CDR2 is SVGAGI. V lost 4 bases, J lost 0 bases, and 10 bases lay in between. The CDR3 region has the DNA TGTGCCAGCAGTTCCGACAGGTACTCTGGAAACACCATATATTTT. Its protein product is CASSSDRYSGNTIYF.

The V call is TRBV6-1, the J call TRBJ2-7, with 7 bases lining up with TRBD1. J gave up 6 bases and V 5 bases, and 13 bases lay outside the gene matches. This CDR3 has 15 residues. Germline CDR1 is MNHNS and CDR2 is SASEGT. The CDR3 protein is CASSKGQTAVREQYF. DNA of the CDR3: TGTGCCAGCAGTAAGGGACAGACGGCAGTCCGCGAGCAGTACTTC.

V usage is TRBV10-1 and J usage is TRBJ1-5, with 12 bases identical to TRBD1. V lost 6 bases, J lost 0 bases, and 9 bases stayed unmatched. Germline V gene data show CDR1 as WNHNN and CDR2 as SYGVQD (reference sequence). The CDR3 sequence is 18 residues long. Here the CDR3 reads CASRGRDRGHNSNQPQHF. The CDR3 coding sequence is TGCGCCAGCAGGGGCCGGGACAGGGGGCATAATAGCAATCAGCCCCAGCATTTT.

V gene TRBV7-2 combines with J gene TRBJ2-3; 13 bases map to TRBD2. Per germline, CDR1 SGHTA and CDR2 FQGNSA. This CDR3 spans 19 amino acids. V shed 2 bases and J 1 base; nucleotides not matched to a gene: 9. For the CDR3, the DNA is TGTGCCAGCAGCTTAAGGCGACTAGCGGGGGGTCGTGGCACAGATACGCAGTATTTT. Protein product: CASSLRRLAGGRGTDTQYF.

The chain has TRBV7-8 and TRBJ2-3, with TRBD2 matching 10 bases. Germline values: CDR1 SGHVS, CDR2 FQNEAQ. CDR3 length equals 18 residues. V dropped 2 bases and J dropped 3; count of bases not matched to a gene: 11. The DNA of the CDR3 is TGTGCCAGCAGCTTAACGGGGACGGCTAGCGGGGGAACAGATACGCAGTATTTT. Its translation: CASSLTGTASGGTDTQYF. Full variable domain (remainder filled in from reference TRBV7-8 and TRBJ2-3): GAGVSQSPRYKVAKRGQDVALRCDPISGHVSLFWYQQALGQGPEFLTYFQNEAQLDKSGLPSDRFFAERPEGSVSTLKIQRTQQEDSAVYLCASSLTGTASGGTDTQYFGPGTRLTVL.